This T cell receptor beta chain comes out of a study of blood T cell repertoires in COVID-19. Study context: COVID-19 samples, acute and convalescent, were from the United States, Italy and Spain. Sources were T cells, B-cell-depleted T cells, or PBMCs; the material itself was cDNA or gDNA.

V shed 3 bases, J shed 5 bases, and the junction held 18 bases outside the gene matches. There are 18 residues in the CDR3. The germline V gene has CDR1 DFQATT and CDR2 SNEGSKA (reference sequence). The authors' processing: Quantification of nucleated cells was approximated via reference gene primer amplification. Clones were read by immunoSEQ multiplex PCR, and TCRdb kept only the in-frame ones, dropping some. D and trimming come from the DNA, and the V and J calls and clone size come from that table. The table shows about half a million clones, with around 85% occurring only once. The chain combines TRBV20-1 with TRBJ1-1; 10 bases agree with TRBD1. Source material: peripheral blood. This TCR came from a human donor in a cohort sampled during active COVID-19. This CDR3 reads CSASLPRLSGTGDTEAFF. CDR3 coding DNA: TGCAGTGCTAGTTTGCCCAGACTGTCCGGGACAGGGGATACTGAAGCTTTCTTT.